Below, one T cell receptor beta chain is given with its context. The data originate from a study of blood T cell repertoires in COVID-19. Study summary: Acute and convalescent COVID-19 samples came from the United States, Italy and Spain. Nucleic acid was either cDNA or gDNA, and it came from T cells, B-cell-depleted T cells, or PBMCs.

This CDR3 comprises 13 residues. V dropped 1 base and J dropped 7 bases, with 10 bases sitting between them. CDR1 and CDR2 from the germline V gene are SEHNR and FQNEAQ (reference sequence). The authors' processing: For nucleated cells, counts were estimated from reference gene primer amplification. Some clones are missing from TCRdb's copy, which holds only in-frame ones; the method was immunoSEQ multiplex PCR. V, J and clone size were drawn from that table, and D and trimming were deduced from the DNA. The data contain roughly 250,000 clones, around 89% of them singletons. What was sequenced was peripheral blood. The rearrangement links TRBV7-9 to TRBJ1-1; D unresolved. The sequence derives from a man younger than 40 with acute or convalescent COVID-19. The CDR3 protein is CASSLDSRYEAFF. The CDR3 DNA sequence: TGTGCCAGCAGCTTAGATTCCCGCTATGAAGCTTTCTTT.